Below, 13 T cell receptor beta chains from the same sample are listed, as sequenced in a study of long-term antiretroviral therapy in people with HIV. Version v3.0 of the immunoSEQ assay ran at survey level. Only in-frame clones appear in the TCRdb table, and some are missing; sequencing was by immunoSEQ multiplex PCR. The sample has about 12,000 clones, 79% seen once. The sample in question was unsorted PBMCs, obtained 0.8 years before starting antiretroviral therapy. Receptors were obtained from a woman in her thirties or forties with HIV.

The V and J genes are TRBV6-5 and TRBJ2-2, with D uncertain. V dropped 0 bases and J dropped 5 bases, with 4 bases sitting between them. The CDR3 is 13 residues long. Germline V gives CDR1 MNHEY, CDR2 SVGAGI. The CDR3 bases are TGTGCCAGCAGTTACTCGGAGACCGGGGAGCTGTTTTTT. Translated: CASSYSETGELFF.

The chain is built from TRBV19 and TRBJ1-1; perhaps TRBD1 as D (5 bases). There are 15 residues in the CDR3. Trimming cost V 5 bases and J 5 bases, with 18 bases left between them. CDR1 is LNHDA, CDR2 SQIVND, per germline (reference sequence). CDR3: CASSAPGAGRTEAFF. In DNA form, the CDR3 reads TGTGCCAGTAGTGCCCCCGGGGCAGGGAGGACTGAAGCTTTCTTT. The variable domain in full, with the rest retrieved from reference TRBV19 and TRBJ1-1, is DGGITQSPKYLFRKEGQNVTLSCEQNLNHDAMYWYRQDPGQGLRLIYYSQIVNDFQKGDIAEGYSVSREKKESFPLTVTSAQKNPTAFYLCASSAPGAGRTEAFFGQGTRLTVV.

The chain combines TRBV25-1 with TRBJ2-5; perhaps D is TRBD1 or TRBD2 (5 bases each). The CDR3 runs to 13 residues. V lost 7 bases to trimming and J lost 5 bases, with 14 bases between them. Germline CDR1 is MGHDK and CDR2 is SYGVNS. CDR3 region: CASKSGSFETQYF. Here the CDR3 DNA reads TGTGCCAGCAAGTCAGGGAGCTTTGAGACCCAGTACTTC.

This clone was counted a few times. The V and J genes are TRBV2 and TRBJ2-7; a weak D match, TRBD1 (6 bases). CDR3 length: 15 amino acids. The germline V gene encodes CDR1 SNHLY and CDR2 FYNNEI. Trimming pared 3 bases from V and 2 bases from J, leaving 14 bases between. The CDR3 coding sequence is TGTGCCAGCAGTGAGGCCAGGGGAAATGCCTACGAGCAGTACTTC. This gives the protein CASSEARGNAYEQYF.

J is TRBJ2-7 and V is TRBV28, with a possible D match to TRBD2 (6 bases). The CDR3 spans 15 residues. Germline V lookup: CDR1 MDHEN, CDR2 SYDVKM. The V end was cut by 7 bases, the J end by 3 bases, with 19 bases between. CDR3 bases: TGTGCCAGCACCTCTGGGACTGGGACGCTCTACGAGCAGTACTTC. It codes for CASTSGTGTLYEQYF. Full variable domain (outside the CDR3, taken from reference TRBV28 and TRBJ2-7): DVKVTQSSRYLVKRTGEKVFLECVQDMDHENMFWYRQDPGLGLRLIYFSYDVKMKEKGDIPEGYSVSREKKERFSLILESASTNQTSMYLCASTSGTGTLYEQYFGPGTRLTVT.

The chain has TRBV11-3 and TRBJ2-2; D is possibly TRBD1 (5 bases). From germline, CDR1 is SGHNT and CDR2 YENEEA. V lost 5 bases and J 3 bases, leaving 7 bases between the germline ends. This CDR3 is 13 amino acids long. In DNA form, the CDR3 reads TGTGCCAGCAGCGGCAGGGACACCGGGGAGCTGTTTTTT. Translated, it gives CASSGRDTGELFF.

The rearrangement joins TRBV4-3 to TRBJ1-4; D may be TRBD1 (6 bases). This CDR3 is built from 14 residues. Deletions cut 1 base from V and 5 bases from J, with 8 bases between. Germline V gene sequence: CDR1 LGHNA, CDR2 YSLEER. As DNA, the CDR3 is TGCGCCAGCAGCCAAGCTGACAGGAATGAAAAACTGTTTTTT. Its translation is CASSQADRNEKLFF.

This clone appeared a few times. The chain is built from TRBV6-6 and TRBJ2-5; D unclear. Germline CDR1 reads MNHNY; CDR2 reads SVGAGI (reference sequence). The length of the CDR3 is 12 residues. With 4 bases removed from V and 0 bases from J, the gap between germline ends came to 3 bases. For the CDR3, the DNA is TGTGCCAGCAGTTCTAACCAAGAGACCCAGTACTTC. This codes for CASSSNQETQYF.

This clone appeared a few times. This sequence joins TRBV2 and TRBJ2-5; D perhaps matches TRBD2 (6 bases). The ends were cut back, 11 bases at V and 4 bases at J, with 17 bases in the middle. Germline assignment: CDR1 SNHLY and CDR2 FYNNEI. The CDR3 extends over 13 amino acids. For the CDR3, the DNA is TGTGCCGCAAGGTGGGGAGGTGGAGAGACCCAGTACTTC. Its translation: CAARWGGGETQYF. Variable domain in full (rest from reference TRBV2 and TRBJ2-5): EPEVTQTPSHQVTQMGQEVILRCVPISNHLYFYWYRQILGQKVEFLVSFYNNEISEKSEIFDDQFSVERPDGSNFTLKIRSTKLEDSAMYFCAARWGGGETQYFGPGTRLLVL.

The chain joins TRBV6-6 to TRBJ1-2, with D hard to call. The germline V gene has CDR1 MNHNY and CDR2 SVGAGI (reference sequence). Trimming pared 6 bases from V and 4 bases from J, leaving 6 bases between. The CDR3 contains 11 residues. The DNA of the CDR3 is TGTGCCAGCAGGCACAGCTATGGCTACACCTTC. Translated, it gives CASRHSYGYTF.

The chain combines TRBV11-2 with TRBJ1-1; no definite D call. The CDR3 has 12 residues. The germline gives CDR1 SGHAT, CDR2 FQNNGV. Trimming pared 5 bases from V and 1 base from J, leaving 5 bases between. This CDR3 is CASSPKNTEAFF. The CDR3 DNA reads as TGTGCCAGCAGCCCCAAGAACACTGAAGCTTTCTTT.

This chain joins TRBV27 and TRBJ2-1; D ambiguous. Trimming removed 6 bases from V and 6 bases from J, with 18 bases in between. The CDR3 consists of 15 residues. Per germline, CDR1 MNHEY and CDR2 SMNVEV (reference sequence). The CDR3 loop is CASSLTIGLVNEQFF. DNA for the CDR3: TGTGCCAGCAGCCTAACTATAGGGTTGGTCAATGAGCAGTTCTTC.

This CDR3 reads CASSLRQGASTDTQYF. As DNA, the CDR3 is TGTGCCAGCAGTTTGAGACAGGGGGCAAGCACAGATACGCAGTATTTT. This chain connects TRBV28 to TRBJ2-3; 10 bases fit TRBD1. Germline V gene sequence: CDR1 MDHEN, CDR2 SYDVKM. The CDR3 sequence is 16 residues long. J was trimmed by 0 bases and V by 3 bases; bases with no gene match: 3.